A selection of T cell receptor beta chains follows, all from one sample in a study of cytomegalovirus exposure and HLA in healthy donors. Using immunoSEQ multiplex PCR, the repertoire was profiled, and TCRdb retains in-frame clones only, with some absent. Of more than 85,000 clones in the sample, more than 60% were seen once. Sequences were obtained from PBMCs. These receptors were taken from a woman between 40 and 55 years old in good health and CMV-seropositive. Each CDR3 is given with its conserved first and last residue. The D gene is left open where the match is weak. For some rows the clone size is stated as once, few or many, or as a class when expanded; others skip it.

size	J	D	V	CDR3	DNA
few	TRBJ1-5	NA	TRBV4-3	CASSQDIYQPQHF	TGCGCCAGCAGCCAAGATATCTACCAGCCCCAGCATTTT
NA	TRBJ2-3	TRBD2	TRBV5-1	CASKPSSGRGDTQYF	TGCGCCAGCAAGCCCTCTAGCGGCCGGGGAGATACGCAGTATTTT
NA	TRBJ1-1	TRBD1	TRBV28	CASRVPGTGRIDTEAFF	TGTGCCAGCAGGGTACCCGGGACAGGGAGGATCGACACTGAAGCTTTCTTT
NA	TRBJ2-1	TRBD2	TRBV7-9	CSSSLAVIAGDREQFF	TGTTCCAGCAGCTTAGCGGTAATAGCGGGAGACCGTGAGCAGTTCTTC
NA	TRBJ1-5	TRBD1	TRBV4-1	CASSQDRRQGYQPQHF	TGCGCCAGCAGCCAAGATCGGAGACAGGGGTATCAGCCCCAGCATTTT
NA	TRBJ2-2	TRBD2	TRBV7-9	CASSLERGGTGELFF	TGTGCCAGCAGCTTAGAACGCGGGGGGACCGGGGAGCTGTTTTTT
NA	TRBJ2-7	NA	TRBV4-3	CASSQGLGGAAYEQYF	TGCGCCAGCAGCCAAGGATTGGGGGGGGCAGCCTACGAGCAGTACTTC
NA	TRBJ1-5	NA	TRBV5-1	CASSLAGAGGQPQHF	TGCGCCAGCAGCTTGGCTGGGGCGGGAGGTCAGCCCCAGCATTTT
NA	TRBJ2-1	TRBD1	TRBV5-4	CASSLLRDRSYNEQFF	TGTGCCAGCAGCTTACTCCGGGACAGGTCCTACAATGAGCAGTTCTTC
NA	TRBJ1-3	TRBD1	TRBV5-1	CASSWGDRSGNTIYF	TGCGCCAGCAGCTGGGGGGACAGGTCTGGAAACACCATATATTTT
NA	TRBJ2-1	NA	TRBV11-2	CASSFSSNNEQFF	TGTGCCAGCAGCTTTAGCTCAAACAATGAGCAGTTCTTC
NA	TRBJ1-2	NA	TRBV9	CASSTGAMANYGYTF	TGTGCCAGCAGCACCGGAGCAATGGCTAACTATGGCTACACCTTC
NA	TRBJ2-7	NA	TRBV2	CASSASGSPYEQYF	TGTGCCAGCAGTGCTAGTGGGAGCCCCTACGAGCAGTACTTC
NA	TRBJ2-7	TRBD2	TRBV7-2	CASSLVASGGLGEQYF	TGTGCCAGCAGCTTAGTGGCTAGCGGGGGGTTAGGCGAGCAGTACTTC
NA	TRBJ2-7	NA	TRBV4-1	CASSQGGTFTYEQYF	TGCGCCAGCAGCCAAGGAGGGACTTTCACCTACGAGCAGTACTTC
NA	TRBJ1-5	NA	TRBV7-9	CASSSGGNNQPQHF	TGTGCCAGCAGCTCTGGGGGGAACAATCAGCCCCAGCATTTT
NA	TRBJ2-1	TRBD1	TRBV27	CASSLRQGSYNEQFF	TGTGCCAGCAGTTTAAGACAGGGCTCCTACAATGAGCAGTTCTTC
NA	TRBJ1-2	TRBD1	TRBV28	CASRSTGTYGYTF	TGTGCCAGCAGGTCGACAGGGACTTATGGCTACACCTTC
NA	TRBJ2-7	NA	TRBV4-1	CASSQAPLNYEQYF	TGCGCCAGCAGCCAAGCCCCACTGAACTACGAGCAGTACTTC
few	TRBJ2-7	TRBD2	TRBV4-3	CASSHTGGLGYEQYF	TGCGCCAGCAGCCACACGGGGGGGCTGGGGTACGAGCAGTACTTC
NA	TRBJ1-2	TRBD1	TRBV6-1	CASGDSQGLYGYTF	TGTGCCAGCGGGGACAGTCAGGGGCTCTATGGCTACACCTTC
few	TRBJ1-2	TRBD1	TRBV9	CASSQLGTGGSYGYTF	TGTGCCAGCAGTCAGCTCGGGACAGGGGGTTCTTATGGCTACACCTTC
NA	TRBJ2-3	NA	TRBV6-5	CASSQQGSGDTQYF	TGTGCCAGCAGTCAGCAGGGGTCAGGAGATACGCAGTATTTT
NA	TRBJ2-1	NA	TRBV5-5	CASSFATYNEQFF	TGTGCCAGCAGCTTCGCGACCTACAATGAGCAGTTCTTC
NA	TRBJ2-3	TRBD1	TRBV7-9	CASSLITGDRTDTQYF	TGTGCCAGCAGCTTAATTACAGGGGATAGGACAGATACGCAGTATTTT
NA	TRBJ1-4	NA	TRBV16	CASSPWEQATNEKLFF	TGTGCCAGCAGCCCCTGGGAACAGGCAACTAATGAAAAACTGTTTTTT
NA	TRBJ1-5	NA	TRBV6-5	CASSPGREGNQPQHF	TGTGCCAGCAGCCCCGGGAGGGAGGGCAATCAGCCCCAGCATTTT
NA	TRBJ1-1	NA	TRBV9	CASSERVGGTEAFF	TGTGCCAGCAGCGAGAGGGTCGGGGGGACTGAAGCTTTCTTT
NA	TRBJ2-5	TRBD1	TRBV5-1	CASSLGGTAQETQYF	TGCGCCAGCAGCTTGGGGGGGACAGCCCAAGAGACCCAGTACTTC
once	TRBJ2-2	TRBD1	TRBV5-1	CASRPTGGWTGELFF	TGCGCCAGCAGGCCGACAGGGGGCTGGACCGGGGAGCTGTTTTTT
few	TRBJ1-1	TRBD1	TRBV2	CASPRDRVPEAFF	TGTGCCAGCCCCCGGGACAGGGTTCCTGAAGCTTTCTTT
NA	TRBJ1-5	NA	TRBV10-3	CAISIAGGNQPQHF	TGTGCCATCAGTATCGCAGGGGGCAATCAGCCCCAGCATTTT
NA	TRBJ1-4	TRBD1	TRBV4-1	CASSQDLRTGSATNEKLFF	TGCGCCAGCAGCCAAGATCTCCGGACAGGGAGCGCAACTAATGAAAAACTGTTTTTT
NA	TRBJ1-2	NA	TRBV19	CASSTETGQHTNYGYTF	TGTGCCAGTAGTACTGAGACCGGACAGCATACTAACTATGGCTACACCTTC
once	TRBJ1-3	NA	TRBV5-8	CASSFLGGSSGNTIYF	TGTGCCAGCAGCTTCCTTGGGGGGAGCTCTGGAAACACCATATATTTT
few	TRBJ2-5	NA	TRBV5-1	CASSLVSYQETQYF	TGCGCCAGCAGCCTCGTTTCGTACCAAGAGACCCAGTACTTC
NA	TRBJ2-1	TRBD2	TRBV27	CASKDLAGGPYNEQFF	TGTGCCAGCAAGGATCTAGCGGGAGGACCCTACAATGAGCAGTTCTTC
NA	TRBJ2-6	NA	TRBV12-1	CASSFRVSGANVLTF	TGTGCCAGCAGCTTCAGGGTCTCTGGGGCCAACGTCCTGACTTTC
NA	TRBJ1-2	TRBD1	TRBV19	CASSNRGNGYTF	TGTGCCAGTAGTAACAGGGGAAATGGCTACACCTTC
NA	TRBJ1-4	NA	TRBV4-2	CASSQAGGYEDEKLFF	TGTGCCAGCAGCCAAGCGGGTGGGTACGAGGATGAAAAACTGTTTTTT
NA	TRBJ2-3	NA	TRBV5-1	CASSLWSGLGTDTQYF	TGCGCCAGCAGCTTGTGGAGCGGGTTAGGCACAGATACGCAGTATTTT
NA	TRBJ1-2	NA	TRBV5-4	CASSSIGWRSGTHYGYTF	TGTGCCAGCAGCTCCATTGGCTGGCGATCCGGGACACATTATGGCTACACCTTC
NA	TRBJ2-1	TRBD2	TRBV19	CASSILGGNEQFF	TGTGCCAGTAGTATATTGGGGGGGAATGAGCAGTTCTTC
NA	TRBJ2-1	NA	TRBV19	CASSIGVATEQFF	TGTGCCAGTAGTATAGGAGTCGCAACTGAGCAGTTCTTC
few	TRBJ2-1	TRBD1	TRBV15	CATGPGGLEQFF	TGTGCCACAGGGCCAGGGGGCCTTGAGCAGTTCTTC
NA	TRBJ2-1	TRBD2	TRBV27	CASTHLAGGSNEQFF	TGTGCCAGCACCCATCTAGCGGGAGGGAGCAATGAGCAGTTCTTC
NA	TRBJ2-5	NA	TRBV29-1	CSALTGDETQYF	TGCAGCGCACTGACAGGTGATGAGACCCAGTACTTC
NA	TRBJ2-7	NA	TRBV7-2	CASSPTGGAYYEQYF	TGTGCCAGCAGCCCCACGGGCGGGGCGTACTACGAGCAGTACTTC
NA	TRBJ2-1	NA	TRBV7-9	CASSSGRAAYNEQFF	TGTGCCAGCAGCTCGGGCAGGGCTGCCTACAATGAGCAGTTCTTC
NA	TRBJ2-5	TRBD1	TRBV7-2	CASSPRTGLETQYF	TGTGCCAGCAGCCCCCGGACAGGGTTAGAGACCCAGTACTTC
NA	TRBJ2-2	NA	TRBV9	CASSAGGHSTGELFF	TGTGCCAGCAGCGCGGGGGGACATTCAACCGGGGAGCTGTTTTTT
NA	TRBJ2-5	NA	TRBV4-1	CASSQIVGRRSLETQYF	TGCGCCAGCAGCCAAATAGTAGGCAGGAGGTCGTTAGAGACCCAGTACTTC
NA	TRBJ2-3	NA	TRBV11-1	CASSLEGDTQYF	TGTGCCAGCAGCTTAGAGGGGGATACGCAGTATTTT
NA	TRBJ2-1	TRBD2	TRBV2	CASSPGITSGGILGDEQFF	TGTGCCAGCAGCCCCGGAATTACTAGCGGGGGGATCCTGGGGGATGAGCAGTTCTTC
NA	TRBJ2-7	TRBD1	TRBV5-1	CASSSGRDRTFLRSSYEQYF	TGCGCCAGCAGCTCGGGACGGGACAGGACCTTTCTAAGAAGCTCCTACGAGCAGTACTTC
NA	TRBJ1-6	TRBD1	TRBV4-1	CASSQDPGRGRFSPLHF	TGCGCCAGCAGCCAAGATCCGGGCAGGGGGCGCTTTTCACCCCTCCACTTT
NA	TRBJ1-2	TRBD1	TRBV5-1	CASKIQGAVDGYTF	TGCGCCAGCAAGATACAGGGGGCGGTCGATGGCTACACCTTC
once	TRBJ1-5	NA	TRBV5-5	CASSLGFGVAWPQHF	TGTGCCAGCAGCTTGGGTTTCGGGGTCGCATGGCCCCAGCATTTT
NA	TRBJ1-1	NA	TRBV2	CASSDRGTEAFF	TGTGCCAGCAGTGATAGGGGAACTGAAGCTTTCTTT